The table lists the clone carrying this T cell receptor beta chain with many counts. Antigen: not known. These data originate in a study of T-cell reconstitution after alpha-beta-depleted transplantation in children. Whole-study results and caveats: Elevated TCRbeta diversity at day 60 was traced, in some patients, to surviving recipient T cells and thymic progenitors. Expanded clones from the graft, numbering several hundred, reportedly supplied alpha-beta T cells about two months after transplant.

This sample's TCRbeta library carried unique molecular identifier barcodes. TCRdb fed the PCR reads into MiXCR, producing one record per CDR3 protein. This table has 200,000 to 250,000 distinct CDR3 sequences, roughly a tenth appearing once. The germline V gene encodes CDR1 LGHDT and CDR2 YNNKEL (reference sequence). J lost 4 bases, V lost 5 bases, and 4 bases had no gene match. The CDR3 is made up of 13 amino acids. This receptor was obtained from a child under two years old with acute myeloid leukemia, due to receive a stem cell transplant. The sample consisted of PBMCs, taken before TCRalphabeta/CD19-depleted stem cell transplant. This chain uses TRBV3-1 with TRBJ2-5; 7 bases map to TRBD2. The CDR3 protein is CASSGSGAETQYF. The CDR3 region has the DNA TGTGCCAGCAGCGGAAGCGGGGCAGAGACCCAGTACTTC.